This TCR beta chain derives from a study of cytomegalovirus exposure and HLA in healthy donors. Here immunoSEQ multiplex PCR was the method, and the copy in TCRdb shows in-frame clones only, minus some. The sample consists of a few hundred thousand clones, roughly 89% of them appearing once. The CDR3 has 16 residues. Germline assignment: CDR1 LNHDA and CDR2 SQIVND (reference sequence). Trimming stripped 5 bases from V and 0 bases from J, with 17 bases between. This TCR was sampled from a woman aged 18-29 years in good health and CMV-seronegative. The rearrangement joins TRBV19 to TRBJ2-7, with D maybe TRBD1 (5 bases). Sequencing was performed on PBMCs. The CDR3: CASSRGTGLSSYEQYF. For the CDR3, the DNA is TGTGCCAGTAGTCGAGGTACAGGTCTTAGCTCCTACGAGCAGTACTTC.